This T cell receptor (beta chain) was sequenced in a study of neoadjuvant anti-PD-1 for oral cavity cancer. About the research overall: Patients without progression received a fourth nivolumab dose around day 43, then surgical resection on days 50-56.

The CDR3 spans 13 residues. Germline V lookup: CDR1 SGHNT, CDR2 YYREEE (reference sequence). Stated time point: after neoadjuvant nivolumab, at surgical resection. Whole-study results and caveats: Treg/Th17 ratio rose with pretreatment blood and fell with post-treatment tumor TCRbeta clonality.

Details on this clone: The antigen remains unidentified.

Libraries were prepared by immunoSEQ multiplex PCR; TCRdb keeps only in-frame clonotypes and omits some of them. The repertoire holds around 65,000 clones, with about nine tenths as singletons. The gene calls are TRBV5-4 and TRBJ2-3; D is possibly TRBD1 or TRBD2 (5 bases each). Specimen: PBMCs, collected after nivolumab (anti-PD-1) treatment. This clonotype was obtained from a person between 35 and 79 years old with oral cavity squamous cell carcinoma. The CDR3 DNA follows: TGTGGGTCCGACAGCGGATGGGGGGATACGCAGTATTTT. Translated: CGSDSGWGDTQYF.